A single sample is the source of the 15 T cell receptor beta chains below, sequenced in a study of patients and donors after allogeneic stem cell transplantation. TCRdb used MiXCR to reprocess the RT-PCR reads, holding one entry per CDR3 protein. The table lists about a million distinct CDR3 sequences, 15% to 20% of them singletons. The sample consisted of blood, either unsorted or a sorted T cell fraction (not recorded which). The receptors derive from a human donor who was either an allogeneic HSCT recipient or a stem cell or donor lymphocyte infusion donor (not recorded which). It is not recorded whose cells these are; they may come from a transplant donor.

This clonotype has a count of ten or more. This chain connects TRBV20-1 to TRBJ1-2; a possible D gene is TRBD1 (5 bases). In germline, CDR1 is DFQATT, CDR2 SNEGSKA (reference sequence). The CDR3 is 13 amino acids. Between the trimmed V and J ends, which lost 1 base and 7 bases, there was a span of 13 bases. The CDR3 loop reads CSARVGGVGGYTF. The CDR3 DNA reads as TGCAGTGCTAGAGTTGGGGGGGTGGGTGGCTACACCTTC.

The CDR3 nucleotides read TGTGCCAGCAGCACCCGCGGTATCTCTGGGGCCAACGTCCTGACTTTC. Amino acids: CASSTRGISGANVLTF. The gene calls are TRBV7-9 and TRBJ2-6; D uncertain. Trimming stripped 5 bases from V and 0 bases from J, with 11 bases between. CDR1 and CDR2 (germline): SEHNR, FQNEAQ (reference sequence). The CDR3 is 16 residues long.

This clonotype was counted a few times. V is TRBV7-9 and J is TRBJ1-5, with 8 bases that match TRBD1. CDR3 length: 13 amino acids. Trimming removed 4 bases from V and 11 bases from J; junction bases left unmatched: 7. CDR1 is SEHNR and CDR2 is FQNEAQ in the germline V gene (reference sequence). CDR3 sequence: CASSSGQGKAQHF. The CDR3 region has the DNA TGTGCCAGCAGCTCTGGACAGGGTAAAGCCCAGCATTTT.

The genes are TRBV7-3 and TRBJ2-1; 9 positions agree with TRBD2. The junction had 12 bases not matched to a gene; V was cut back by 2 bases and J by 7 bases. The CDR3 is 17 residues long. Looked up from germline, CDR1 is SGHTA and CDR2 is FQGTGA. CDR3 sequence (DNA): TGTGCCAGCAGCTTAGTGGTTCGCGGGAGGGCCGGGAATGAGCAGTTCTTC. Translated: CASSLVVRGRAGNEQFF.

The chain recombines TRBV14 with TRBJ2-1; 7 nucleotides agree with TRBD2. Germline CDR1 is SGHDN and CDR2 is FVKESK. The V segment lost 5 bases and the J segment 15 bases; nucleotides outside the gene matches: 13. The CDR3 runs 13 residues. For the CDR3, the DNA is TGTGCCAGCAGCGTCACCGGGACTAACAGTCCGTTCTTC. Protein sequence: CASSVTGTNSPFF.

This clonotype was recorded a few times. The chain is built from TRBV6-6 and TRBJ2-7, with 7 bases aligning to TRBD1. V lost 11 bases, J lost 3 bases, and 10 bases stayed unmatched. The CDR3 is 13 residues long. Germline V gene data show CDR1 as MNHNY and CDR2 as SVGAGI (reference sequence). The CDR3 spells CASYRGSGYEQYF. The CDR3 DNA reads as TGTGCCTCCTACAGGGGATCGGGCTACGAGCAGTACTTC.

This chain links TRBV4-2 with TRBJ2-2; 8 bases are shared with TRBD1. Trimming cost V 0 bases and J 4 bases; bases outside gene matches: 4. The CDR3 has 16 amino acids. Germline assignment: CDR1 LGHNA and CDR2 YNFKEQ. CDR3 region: CASSQDYGQGTGELFF. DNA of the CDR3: TGTGCCAGCAGCCAAGATTACGGACAGGGCACCGGGGAGCTGTTTTTT.

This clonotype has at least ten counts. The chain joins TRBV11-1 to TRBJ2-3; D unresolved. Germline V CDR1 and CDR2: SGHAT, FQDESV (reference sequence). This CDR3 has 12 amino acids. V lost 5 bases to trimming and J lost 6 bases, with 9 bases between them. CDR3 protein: CASSPPQDTQYF. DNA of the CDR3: TGTGCCAGCAGCCCTCCCCAGGATACGCAGTATTTT.

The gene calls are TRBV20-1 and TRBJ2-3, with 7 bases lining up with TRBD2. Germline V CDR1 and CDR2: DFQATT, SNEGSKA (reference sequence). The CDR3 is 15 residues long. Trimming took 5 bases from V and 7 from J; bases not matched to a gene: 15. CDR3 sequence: CSAGSGGSFVNTQYF. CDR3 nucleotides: TGCAGTGCTGGCTCTGGCGGGAGTTTCGTAAATACGCAGTATTTT.

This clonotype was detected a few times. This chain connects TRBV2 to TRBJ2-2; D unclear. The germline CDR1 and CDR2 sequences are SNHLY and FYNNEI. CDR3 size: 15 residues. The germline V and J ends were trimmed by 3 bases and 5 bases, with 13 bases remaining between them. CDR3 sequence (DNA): TGTGCCAGCAGTGAGCCTAAGGGTCTAACCGGGGAGCTGTTTTTT. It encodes CASSEPKGLTGELFF.

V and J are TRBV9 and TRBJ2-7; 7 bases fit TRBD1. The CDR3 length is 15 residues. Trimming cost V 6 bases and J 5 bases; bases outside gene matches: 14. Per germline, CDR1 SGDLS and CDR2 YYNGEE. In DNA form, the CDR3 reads TGTGCCAGCACTTCAAGGAGACAGGGCTTCCACGAGCAGTACTTC. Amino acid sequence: CASTSRRQGFHEQYF.

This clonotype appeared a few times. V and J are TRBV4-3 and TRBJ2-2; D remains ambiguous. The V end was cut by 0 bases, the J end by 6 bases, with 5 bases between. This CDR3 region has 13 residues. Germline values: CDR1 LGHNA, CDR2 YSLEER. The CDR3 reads CASSQEGSGELFF. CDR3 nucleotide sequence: TGCGCCAGCAGCCAAGAGGGGTCCGGGGAGCTGTTTTTT.

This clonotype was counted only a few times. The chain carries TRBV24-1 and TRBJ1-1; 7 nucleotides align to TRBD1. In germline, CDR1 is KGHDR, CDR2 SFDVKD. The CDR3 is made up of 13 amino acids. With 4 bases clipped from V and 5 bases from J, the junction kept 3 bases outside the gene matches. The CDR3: CATSDLQGTEAFF. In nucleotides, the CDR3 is TGTGCCACCAGTGACCTACAGGGGACTGAAGCTTTCTTT.

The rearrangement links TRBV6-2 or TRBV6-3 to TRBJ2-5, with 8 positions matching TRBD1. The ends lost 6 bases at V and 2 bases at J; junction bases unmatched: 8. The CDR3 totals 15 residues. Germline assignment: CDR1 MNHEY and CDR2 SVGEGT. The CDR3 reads CASSTDRVGQETQYF. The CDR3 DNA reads TGTGCCAGCAGCACGGACAGGGTCGGGCAAGAGACCCAGTACTTC.

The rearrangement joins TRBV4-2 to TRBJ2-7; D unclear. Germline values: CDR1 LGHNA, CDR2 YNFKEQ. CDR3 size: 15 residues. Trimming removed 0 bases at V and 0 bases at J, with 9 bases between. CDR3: CASSQDLDFSYEQYF. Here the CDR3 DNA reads TGTGCCAGCAGCCAAGATCTCGATTTCTCCTACGAGCAGTACTTC.